The next 8 T cell receptor beta chains were all read from a single sample in a study of cytomegalovirus exposure and HLA in healthy donors. This table comes from immunoSEQ multiplex PCR, and its TCRdb copy is limited to in-frame clones, with some not included. Among 230,000 or so clones listed, about 91% were seen once. Sequencing was performed on PBMCs. The receptors stem from a young woman in good health and CMV-seronegative.

The chain has TRBV5-4 and TRBJ2-1; tentatively, D is TRBD2 (6 bases). CDR1 is SGHNT and CDR2 is YYREEE in the germline V gene (reference sequence). The CDR3 totals 15 residues. V gave up 0 bases and J gave up 2 bases, with 9 bases separating them. The CDR3 DNA sequence: TGTGCCAGCAGCTTGGTGGGGGAGGCCTACAATGAGCAGTTCTTC. It specifies CASSLVGEAYNEQFF.

The V and J genes are TRBV11-2 and TRBJ2-1; 7 positions agree with TRBD2. The V gene end was trimmed by 1 base and the J gene end by 10 bases; junction bases not matched to a gene: 10. The CDR3 runs 15 residues. Per germline, CDR1 SGHAT and CDR2 FQNNGV. In nucleotides, the CDR3 is TGTGCCAGCAGCTTAGGAGCTAGCGGACGACTGGAGCAGTTCTTC. It yields the protein CASSLGASGRLEQFF. The full variable domain, completed using reference TRBV11-2 and TRBJ2-1, is EAGVAQSPRYKIIEKRQSVAFWCNPISGHATLYWYQQILGQGPKLLIQFQNNGVVDDSQLPKDRFSAERLKGVDSTLKIQPAKLEDSAVYLCASSLGASGRLEQFFGPGTRLTVL.

V gene TRBV7-9 combines with J gene TRBJ2-1; the match to TRBD2 covers 7 bases. The J segment lost 4 bases and the V segment lost 9 bases, leaving 3 bases of the junction unmatched. Germline V lookup: CDR1 SEHNR, CDR2 FQNEAQ (reference sequence). This CDR3 spans 12 amino acids. As DNA, the CDR3 is TGTGCCAGTGGGACTAATTACAATGAGCAGTTCTTC. This sequence encodes CASGTNYNEQFF.

The V gene is TRBV27, the J gene TRBJ2-1; 14 bases fit TRBD2. Germline CDR1 MNHEY, CDR2 SMNVEV (reference sequence). This CDR3 comprises 24 residues. The trim removed 5 bases at V and 6 bases at J, leaving 30 bases unmatched. The CDR3 region is CASSRLLGLTGTGRTSGRSNEQFF. CDR3 DNA: TGTGCCAGCAGTAGACTCTTGGGGCTTACCGGGACAGGGAGGACTAGCGGGAGGTCCAATGAGCAGTTCTTC.

This chain joins TRBV7-8 and TRBJ2-7, with D possibly matching TRBD2 (5 bases). The CDR3 runs 14 residues. V dropped 2 bases and J dropped 1 base, with 9 bases sitting between them. CDR1 and CDR2 from the germline V gene are SGHVS and FQNEAQ. The CDR3 region has the DNA TGTGCCAGCAGCTTAAACAGAGGGTCCTACGAGCAGTACTTC. As protein: CASSLNRGSYEQYF.

J is TRBJ2-7 and V is TRBV19, with 10 bases lining up with TRBD1. CDR1 is LNHDA and CDR2 is SQIVND in the germline V gene (reference sequence). Trimming took 3 bases from V and 5 from J; bases not matched to a gene: 7. The CDR3 contains 15 residues. The CDR3 coding sequence is TGTGCCAGTAGTATGACAGGGGGCGATATCGACGAGCAGTACTTC. The encoded protein is CASSMTGGDIDEQYF.

The chain couples TRBV5-1 to TRBJ1-4; D is perhaps TRBD1 (5 bases). Looked up from germline, CDR1 is SGHRS and CDR2 is YFSETQ. The ends were cut back, 4 bases at V and 2 bases at J, with 15 bases in the middle. This CDR3 is built from 16 residues. CDR3 sequence reads: CASSKGQGHTNEKLFF. The CDR3 DNA follows: TGCGCCAGCAGCAAAGGACAAGGGCATACTAATGAAAAACTGTTTTTT.

This clone was seen a few times. The CDR3 here is CATSRSSGAPDTQYF. The CDR3 nucleotides read TGTGCCACCAGCAGATCTAGCGGGGCCCCGGATACGCAGTATTTT. The V and J genes are TRBV15 and TRBJ2-3; 9 bases fit TRBD2. Germline CDR1 reads LNHNV; CDR2 reads YYDKDF (reference sequence). The length of the CDR3 is 15 residues. V shed 2 bases and J 6 bases; nucleotides not matched to a gene: 6. Full variable domain (remainder filled in from reference TRBV15 and TRBJ2-3): DAMVIQNPRYQVTQFGKPVTLSCSQTLNHNVMYWYQQKSSQAPKLLFHYYDKDFNNEADTPDNFQSRRPNTSFCFLDIRSPGLGDTAMYLCATSRSSGAPDTQYFGPGTRLTVL.